The rows below give T cell receptor beta chains drawn from one sample of a study of human T cells and chemical hapten exposure. In TCRdb, the reads were re-called with MiXCR into one record per CDR3 protein. The sample lists 95,000 to 150,000 distinct CDR3 sequences; over 7.5% were seen once. What was sequenced was whole blood. All receptors derive from a human donor in good health. Some clones in this sample may be carry-over from other donors' samples. Both conserved end residues are part of each CDR3. The order of the fields is J gene, clone size, V gene, D gene, CDR3 DNA, CDR3 protein. The D gene is left open where the match is weak. Where a row states a size, it is once, few, many or the class of an expanded clone; other rows omit it.

TRBJ2-7 | few | TRBV27 | . | TGTGCCAGCAGTTTAAGTACAGCATACTCCTACGAGCAGTACTTC | CASSLSTAYSYEQYF
TRBJ1-5 | many | TRBV20-1 | . | TGCAGTGCGAGGACAGACTGGGGAAATCAGCCCCAGCATTTT | CSARTDWGNQPQHF
TRBJ2-1 | few | TRBV27 | . | TGTGCCAGCAGTTATAACGATAATAGCAATGAGCAGTTCTTC | CASSYNDNSNEQFF
TRBJ2-7 | . | TRBV29-1 | . | TGCAGCGTTGCGGGCAGCTACGAGCAGTACTTC | CSVAGSYEQYF
TRBJ2-3 | . | TRBV27 | TRBD2 | TGTGCCAGCAGTTCCGGACTAGCGGGAATCACAGATACGCAGTATTTT | CASSSGLAGITDTQYF
TRBJ2-3 | . | TRBV12-5 | . | TGTGCTAGTGCTGTCACAGATACGCAGTATTTT | CASAVTDTQYF
TRBJ2-1 | few | TRBV29-1 | TRBD1 | TGCAGCGGTCACAGGGGGCGAGTGGATGAGCAGTTCTTC | CSGHRGRVDEQFF
TRBJ1-1 | few | TRBV6-6 | . | TGTGCCAGCAGTTCTTCCCTCGACGGCCCAAACACTGAAGCTTTCTTT | CASSSSLDGPNTEAFF
TRBJ1-1 | many | TRBV6-1 | . | TGTGCCAGCAGTTGGCAAGAATCAAACACTGAAGCTTTCTTT | CASSWQESNTEAFF
TRBJ1-2 | few | TRBV19 | TRBD1 | TGTGCCAGTAGTATGGAGACAGGGGAAGACTATGGCTACACCTTC | CASSMETGEDYGYTF
TRBJ1-5 | many | TRBV7-2 | . | TGTGCCAGCAGCCCGGAACAAAGTAGCAATCAGCCCCAGCATTTT | CASSPEQSSNQPQHF
TRBJ1-1 | . | TRBV7-9 | . | TGTGCCAGCAGCCCTTCCAGGAAGAACACTGAAGCTTTCTTT | CASSPSRKNTEAFF
TRBJ2-2 | . | TRBV20-1 | TRBD2 | TGCAGTGCTAGAGACCTGGATAGCGGGGCGCGGGGCACCGGGGAGCTGTTTTTT | CSARDLDSGARGTGELFF
TRBJ2-7 | few | TRBV3-1 | . | TGTGCCAGCAGCCAACAGGGTCCCTCCTACGAGCAGTACTTC | CASSQQGPSYEQYF
TRBJ2-6 | few | TRBV18 | . | TGTGCCAGCTCACAAACAGGGAAAGGGGCCAACGTCCTGACTTTC | CASSQTGKGANVLTF
TRBJ2-7 | many | TRBV29-1 | TRBD1 | TGCAGCGTTGAAGAACAGGGGGACTACGAGCAGTACTTC | CSVEEQGDYEQYF
TRBJ2-7 | few | TRBV7-9 | TRBD1 | TGTGCCAGCAGCTTAGGGGACAGGGGGCTTTACGAGCAGTACTTC | CASSLGDRGLYEQYF
TRBJ2-1 | . | TRBV7-7 | . | TGTGCCAGCAGCCCGTACTTCGGTGAACATGAGCAGTTCTTC | CASSPYFGEHEQFF
TRBJ2-1 | few | TRBV5-1 | . | TGCGCCAGCAGCTTGGACAGGAATGAGCAGTTCTTC | CASSLDRNEQFF
TRBJ2-7 | few | TRBV20-1 | TRBD2 | TGCAGTGCTAGAGCCCAGACTAGCGGGAGGTTTTACGAGCAGTACTTC | CSARAQTSGRFYEQYF
TRBJ2-5 | few | TRBV10-3 | TRBD2 | TGTGCCATCAGTGGGGGGAGGGCCAACCAAGAGACCCAGTACTTC | CAISGGRANQETQYF
TRBJ1-1 | many | TRBV6-2/TRBV6-3 | TRBD1 | TGTGCCAGCAGTTACGCGAATACTGACAGGGTTGAAGCTTTCTTT | CASSYANTDRVEAFF
TRBJ2-7 | few | TRBV18 | . | TGTGCCAGCTCACCACGACAGACCTACGATCAGTACTTC | CASSPRQTYDQYF
TRBJ2-1 | . | TRBV7-2 | . | TGTGCCAGCAGCTTAGATCTGGAGAGCTCCTACAATGAGCAGTTCTTC | CASSLDLESSYNEQFF
TRBJ2-1 | many | TRBV29-1 | TRBD1 | TGCAGCGTTGGGTATCGAGGGACAGGGGGCACTGAGCAGTTCTTC | CSVGYRGTGGTEQFF
TRBJ2-7 | . | TRBV5-1 | . | TGCGCCAGCAGCCTAGAGGGGCGGGCCGATTTCTACGAGCAGTACTTC | CASSLEGRADFYEQYF
TRBJ2-3 | . | TRBV29-1 | . | TGCAGCGTTGATGGGAAAGGACGGAGTTCCAAGTATTTT | CSVDGKGRSSKYF